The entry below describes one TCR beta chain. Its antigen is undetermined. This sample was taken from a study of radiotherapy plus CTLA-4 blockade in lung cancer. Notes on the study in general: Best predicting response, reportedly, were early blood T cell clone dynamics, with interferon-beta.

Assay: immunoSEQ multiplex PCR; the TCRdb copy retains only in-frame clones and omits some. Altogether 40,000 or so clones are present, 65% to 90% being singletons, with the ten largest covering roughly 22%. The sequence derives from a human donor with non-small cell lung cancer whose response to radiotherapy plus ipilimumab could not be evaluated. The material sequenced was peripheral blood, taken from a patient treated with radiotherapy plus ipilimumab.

The CDR3 region is CASSQVGLAYYEQYF. CDR3 sequence (DNA): TGCGCCAGCAGCCAAGTAGGGCTAGCCTACTACGAGCAGTACTTC. The chain employs TRBV4-1 and TRBJ2-7, with D perhaps matching TRBD2 (5 bases). This CDR3 contains 15 residues. Germline V lookup: CDR1 MGHRA, CDR2 YSYEKL. The germline V and J ends were trimmed by 1 base and 3 bases, with 13 bases remaining between them.